Listed here is a single T cell receptor (beta chain). Its antigen is unknown. The CDR3 contains 12 residues. V lost 3 bases, J lost 4 bases, and 6 bases lay in between. Per germline, CDR1 SGHNT and CDR2 YENEEA. This PCR relied on a set of 60 Vbeta primers and 13 Jbeta primers. Data came from immunoSEQ multiplex PCR; TCRdb stores just in-frame clones and leaves some out. The repertoire holds approximately 180,000 clones, with around 84% as singletons. This entry belongs to a study of cytomegalovirus exposure and HLA in healthy donors. Broader study findings: Exclusion applied to some V segments, including TRBV6-2 and TRBV6-3, as they were indistinguishable.

The chain couples TRBV11-3 to TRBJ1-2; no clear D gene. The origin of this receptor is a woman younger than 35 in good health and CMV-seronegative. The specimen was PBMCs. CDR3 bases: TGTGCCAGCAGCTTCGAGATCTATGGCTACACCTTC. Translated, it gives CASSFEIYGYTF.